This TCR beta chain was obtained from a study of human T cells and chemical hapten exposure. Across the study: 2% DPC applied to a 2 cm by 2 cm arm area sensitized donors.

Stated time point: pre-sensitization, week 0. The treatment is: therapeutic diphenylcyclopropenone sensitization with weekly scalp DPC. From the RACE reads, TCRdb called clonotypes with MiXCR, one entry per CDR3 protein. The table lists around 120,000 distinct CDR3 sequences, roughly 14% of them singletons. This clonotype appeared many times. The CDR3 is made up of 15 amino acids. The germline CDR1 and CDR2 sequences are LNHDA and SQIVND (reference sequence). Between the trimmed V and J ends, which lost 1 base and 5 bases, there was a span of 12 bases. The source is a woman aged 18-35 years with alopecia areata. Some clones in this sample may be carry-over from other donors' samples. V gene TRBV19 combines with J gene TRBJ1-5; perhaps TRBD1 as D (5 bases). Here the sequenced sample was whole blood, taken in connection with sensitization to the hapten diphenylcyclopropenone (DPC). This CDR3 is CASSIGRVGHQPQHF. CDR3 sequence (DNA): TGTGCCAGTAGTATAGGCAGGGTAGGCCATCAGCCCCAGCATTTT.